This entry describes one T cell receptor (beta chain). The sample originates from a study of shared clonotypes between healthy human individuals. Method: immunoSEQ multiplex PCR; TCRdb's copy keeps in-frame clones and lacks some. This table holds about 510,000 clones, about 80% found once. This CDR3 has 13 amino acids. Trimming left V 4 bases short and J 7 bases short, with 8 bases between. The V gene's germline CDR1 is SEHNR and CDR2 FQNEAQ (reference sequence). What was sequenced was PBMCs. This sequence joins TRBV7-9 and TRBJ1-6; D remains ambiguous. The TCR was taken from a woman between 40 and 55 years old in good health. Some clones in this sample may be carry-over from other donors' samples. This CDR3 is CASSSTLNSPLHF. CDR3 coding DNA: TGTGCCAGCAGCTCCACCCTAAATTCACCCCTCCACTTT. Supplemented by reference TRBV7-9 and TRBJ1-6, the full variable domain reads DTGVSQNPRHKITKRGQNVTFRCDPISEHNRLYWYRQTLGQGPEFLTYFQNEAQLEKSRLLSDRFSAERPKGSFSTLEIQRTEQGDSAMYLCASSSTLNSPLHFGNGTRLTVT.